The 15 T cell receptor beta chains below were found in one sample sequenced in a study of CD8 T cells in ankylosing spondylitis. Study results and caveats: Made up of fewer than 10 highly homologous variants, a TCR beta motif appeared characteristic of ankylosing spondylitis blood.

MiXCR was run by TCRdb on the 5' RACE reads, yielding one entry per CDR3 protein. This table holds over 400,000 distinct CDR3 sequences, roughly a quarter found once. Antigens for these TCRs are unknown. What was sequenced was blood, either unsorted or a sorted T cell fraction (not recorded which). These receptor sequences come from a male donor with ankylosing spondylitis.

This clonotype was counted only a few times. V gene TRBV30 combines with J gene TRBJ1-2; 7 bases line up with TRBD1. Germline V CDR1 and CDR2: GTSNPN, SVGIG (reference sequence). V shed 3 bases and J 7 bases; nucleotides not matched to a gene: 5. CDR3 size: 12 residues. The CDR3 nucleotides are TGTGCCTGGAGGAAAGGGGGCAGTGGCTACACCTTC. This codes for CAWRKGGSGYTF.

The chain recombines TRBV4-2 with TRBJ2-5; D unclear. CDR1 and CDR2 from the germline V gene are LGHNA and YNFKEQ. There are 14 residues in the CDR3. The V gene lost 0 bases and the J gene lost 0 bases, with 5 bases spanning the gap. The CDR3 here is CASSQDPDQETQYF. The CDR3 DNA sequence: TGTGCCAGCAGCCAAGATCCAGACCAAGAGACCCAGTACTTC.

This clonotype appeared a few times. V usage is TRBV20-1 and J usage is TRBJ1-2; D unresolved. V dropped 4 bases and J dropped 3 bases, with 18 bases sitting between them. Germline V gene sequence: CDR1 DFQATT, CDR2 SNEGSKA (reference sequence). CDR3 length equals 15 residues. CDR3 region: CSAKSPNRWDYGYTF. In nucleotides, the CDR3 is TGCAGTGCTAAATCCCCGAACCGATGGGACTATGGCTACACCTTC.

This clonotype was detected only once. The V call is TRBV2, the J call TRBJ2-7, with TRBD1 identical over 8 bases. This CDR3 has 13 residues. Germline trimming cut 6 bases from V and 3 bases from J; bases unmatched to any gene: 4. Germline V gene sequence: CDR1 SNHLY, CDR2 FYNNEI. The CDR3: CASRLGQGYEQYV. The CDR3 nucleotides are TGTGCCAGCAGACTTGGACAGGGCTACGAGCAGTACGTC.

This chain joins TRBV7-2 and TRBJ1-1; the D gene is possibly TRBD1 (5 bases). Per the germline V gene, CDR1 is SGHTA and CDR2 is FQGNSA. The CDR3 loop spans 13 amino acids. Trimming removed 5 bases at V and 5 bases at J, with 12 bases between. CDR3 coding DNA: TGTGCCAGCAGCCTACGGGACGGGACTGAAGCTTTCTTT. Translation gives CASSLRDGTEAFF.

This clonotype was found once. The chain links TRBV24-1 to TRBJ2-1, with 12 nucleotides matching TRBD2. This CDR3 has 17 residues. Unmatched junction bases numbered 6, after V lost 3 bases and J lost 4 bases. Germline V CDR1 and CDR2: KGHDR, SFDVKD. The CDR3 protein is CATSDALAGGTYNEQFF. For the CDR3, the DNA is TGTGCCACCAGTGATGCACTAGCGGGAGGAACTTACAATGAGCAGTTCTTC.

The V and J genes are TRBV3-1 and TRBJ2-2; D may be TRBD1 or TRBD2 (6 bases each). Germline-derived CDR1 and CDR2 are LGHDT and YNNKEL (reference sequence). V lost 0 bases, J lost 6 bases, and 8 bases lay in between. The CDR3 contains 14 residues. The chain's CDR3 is CASSQDGGPGELFF. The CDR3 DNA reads TGTGCCAGCAGCCAAGATGGGGGGCCCGGGGAGCTGTTTTTT.

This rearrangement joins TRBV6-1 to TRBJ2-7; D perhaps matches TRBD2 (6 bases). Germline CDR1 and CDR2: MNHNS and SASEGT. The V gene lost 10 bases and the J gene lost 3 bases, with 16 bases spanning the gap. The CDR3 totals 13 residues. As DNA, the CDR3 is TGTGCCACCCGGCGGGAAAAGATCTACGAGCAGTACTTC. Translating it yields CATRREKIYEQYF.

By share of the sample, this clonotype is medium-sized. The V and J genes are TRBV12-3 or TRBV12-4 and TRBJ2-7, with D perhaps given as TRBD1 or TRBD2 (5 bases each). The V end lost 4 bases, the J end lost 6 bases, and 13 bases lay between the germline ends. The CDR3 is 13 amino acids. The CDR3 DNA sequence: TGTGCCAGCAGTTGGGACCCGCGGAGCGAGCAGTACGTC. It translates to CASSWDPRSEQYV.

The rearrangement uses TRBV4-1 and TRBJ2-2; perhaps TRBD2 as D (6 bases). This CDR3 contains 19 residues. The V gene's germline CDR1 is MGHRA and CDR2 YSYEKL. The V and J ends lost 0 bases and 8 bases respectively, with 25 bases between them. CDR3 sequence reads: CASSQDTFSRRVGEGELFF. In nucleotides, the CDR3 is TGCGCCAGCAGCCAAGATACCTTCTCGCGGAGGGTGGGAGAGGGGGAGCTGTTTTTT.

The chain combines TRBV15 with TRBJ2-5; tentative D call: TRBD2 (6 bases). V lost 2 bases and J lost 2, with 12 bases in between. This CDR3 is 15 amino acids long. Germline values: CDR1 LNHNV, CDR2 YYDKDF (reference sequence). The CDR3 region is CATSRSLAVQETQYF. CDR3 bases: TGTGCCACCAGCAGAAGCTTAGCGGTACAAGAGACCCAGTACTTC.

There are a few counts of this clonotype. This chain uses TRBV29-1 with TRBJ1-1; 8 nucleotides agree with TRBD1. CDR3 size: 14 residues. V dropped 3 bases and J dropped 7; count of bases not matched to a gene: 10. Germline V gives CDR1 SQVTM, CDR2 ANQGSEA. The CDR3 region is CSVDGSGGRVEAFF. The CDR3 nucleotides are TGCAGCGTTGACGGTTCAGGGGGCCGGGTTGAAGCTTTCTTT. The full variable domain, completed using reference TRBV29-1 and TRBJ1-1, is SAVISQKPSRDICQRGTSLTIQCQVDSQVTMMFWYRQQPGQSLTLIATANQGSEATYESGFVIDKFPISRPNLTFSTLTVSNMSPEDSSIYLCSVDGSGGRVEAFFGQGTRLTVV.

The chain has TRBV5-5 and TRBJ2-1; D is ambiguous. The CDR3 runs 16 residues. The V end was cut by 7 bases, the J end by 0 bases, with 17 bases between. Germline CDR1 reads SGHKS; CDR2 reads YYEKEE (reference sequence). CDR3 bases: TGTGCCAGCCGAAACGCCCCCCCAAGCTCCTACAATGAGCAGTTCTTC. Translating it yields CASRNAPPSSYNEQFF.

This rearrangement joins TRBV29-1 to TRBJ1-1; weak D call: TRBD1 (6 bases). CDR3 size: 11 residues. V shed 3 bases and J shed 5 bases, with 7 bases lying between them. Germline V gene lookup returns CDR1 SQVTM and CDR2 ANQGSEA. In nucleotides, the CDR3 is TGCAGCGTTGACAGGGGAACTGAAGCTTTCTTT. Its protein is CSVDRGTEAFF.

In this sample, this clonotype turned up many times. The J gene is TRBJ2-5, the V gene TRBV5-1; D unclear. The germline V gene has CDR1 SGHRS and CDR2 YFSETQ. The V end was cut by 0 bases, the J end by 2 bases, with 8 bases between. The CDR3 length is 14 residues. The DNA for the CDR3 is TGCGCCAGCAGCTTGGGTGGCAGACAAGAGACCCAGTACTTC. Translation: CASSLGGRQETQYF.